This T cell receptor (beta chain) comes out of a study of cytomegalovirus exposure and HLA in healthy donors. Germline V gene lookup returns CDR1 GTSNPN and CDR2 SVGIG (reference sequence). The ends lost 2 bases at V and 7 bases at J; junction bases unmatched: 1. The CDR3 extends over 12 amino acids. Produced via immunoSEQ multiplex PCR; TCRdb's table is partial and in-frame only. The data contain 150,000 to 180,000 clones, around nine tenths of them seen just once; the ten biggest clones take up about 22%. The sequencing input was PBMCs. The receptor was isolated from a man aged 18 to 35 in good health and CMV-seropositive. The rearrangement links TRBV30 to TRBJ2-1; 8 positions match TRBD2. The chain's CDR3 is CAWSPSGNEQFF. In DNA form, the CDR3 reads TGTGCCTGGAGTCCTAGCGGGAATGAGCAGTTCTTC.